The next 31 T cell receptor beta chains were all read from a single sample in a study of T cells in localized non-small cell lung cancer. Method: immunoSEQ multiplex PCR; TCRdb's copy keeps in-frame clones and lacks some. Of about 53,000 clones in the sample, roughly 84% were seen once. Sequencing used peripheral blood mononuclear cells, obtained before any cancer treatment. These receptors were obtained from a man aged 35-75 years with stage III lung adenocarcinoma.

This clone was picked up a small number of times. The chain uses TRBV5-6 and TRBJ1-6; D is possibly TRBD1 (5 bases). CDR1 is SGHDT, CDR2 YYEEEE, per germline. V was trimmed by 0 bases and J by 13 bases, leaving 11 bases between them. This CDR3 has 13 residues. CDR3 nucleotide sequence: TGTGCCAGCAGCTTGGTTGCAGGGCTCCCCCTCCACTTT. The encoded protein is CASSLVAGLPLHF.

This chain connects TRBV16 to TRBJ1-1; D remains ambiguous. Germline V gives CDR1 KGHSY, CDR2 FQNENV. This CDR3 region has 15 residues. The germline V and J ends were trimmed by 0 bases and 2 bases, with 10 bases remaining between them. CDR3 DNA: TGTGCCAGCAGCCAATCGGCGACGAGAAACACTGAAGCTTTCTTT. This sequence encodes CASSQSATRNTEAFF.

V gene TRBV11-3 combines with J gene TRBJ2-7; no clear D. Trimming took 5 bases from V and 0 from J, leaving 8 bases between them. CDR3 length equals 13 residues. In germline, CDR1 is SGHNT, CDR2 YENEEA. This CDR3 reads CASSPTYSYEQYF. CDR3 nucleotides: TGTGCCAGCAGCCCGACATACTCCTACGAGCAGTACTTC.

The chain's CDR3 is CALGRESQSSGNTIYF. The CDR3 DNA is TGTGCCCTTGGGAGGGAATCTCAGAGCTCTGGAAACACCATATATTTT. The chain couples TRBV10-3 to TRBJ1-3; D unresolved. Germline CDR1 ENHRY, CDR2 SYGVKD. V was trimmed by 11 bases and J by 0 bases, leaving 20 bases between them. The CDR3 consists of 16 residues.

This clone was counted between two and nine times. This rearrangement joins TRBV27 to TRBJ2-7, with 9 bases matching TRBD1. V trimming: 5 bases; J trimming: 6 bases; junction bases outside the gene matches: 11. The CDR3 runs to 15 residues. CDR1 is MNHEY, CDR2 SMNVEV, per germline (reference sequence). The CDR3 is CASSLGQGTSGEQYF. CDR3 sequence (DNA): TGTGCCAGCAGTCTAGGACAGGGGACTTCGGGCGAGCAGTACTTC.

The CDR3 DNA is TGTGCCAGAAGCTTGAACAGTAGCAATCAGCCCCAGCATTTT. Protein product: CARSLNSSNQPQHF. V is TRBV5-3 and J is TRBJ1-5, with no clear D. TRBV5-3 falls under the ORF class, with uncertain function. The V end was cut by 1 base, the J end by 0 bases, with 5 bases between. This CDR3 region has 14 residues.

The chain is built from TRBV7-3 and TRBJ2-2; the D is unclear. The germline V gene has CDR1 SGHTA and CDR2 FQGTGA. The CDR3 extends over 14 amino acids. Trimming left V 5 bases short and J 2 bases short, with 9 bases between. CDR3 in amino acids: CASSRTANTGELFF. The CDR3 nucleotides are TGTGCCAGCAGCCGGACGGCTAACACCGGGGAGCTGTTTTTT. Looking up the rest from reference TRBV7-3 and TRBJ2-2 gives the full variable domain: GAGVSQTPSNKVTEKGKYVELRCDPISGHTALYWYRQSLGQGPEFLIYFQGTGAADDSGLPNDRFFAVRPEGSVSTLKIQRTERGDSAVYLCASSRTANTGELFFGEGSRLTVL.

The chain joins TRBV7-2 to TRBJ2-7; D not certain. Germline CDR1 is SGHTA and CDR2 is FQGNSA. Trimming cost V 5 bases and J 0 bases, with 11 bases left between them. The CDR3 is made up of 14 amino acids. The CDR3 protein is CASSDSGSSYEQYF. CDR3 nucleotide sequence: TGTGCCAGCAGCGACTCCGGTAGCTCCTACGAGCAGTACTTC. The full variable domain, completed using reference TRBV7-2 and TRBJ2-7, is GAGVSQSPSNKVTEKGKDVELRCDPISGHTALYWYRQSLGQGLEFLIYFQGNSAPDKSGLPSDRFSAERTGGSVSTLTIQRTQQEDSAVYLCASSDSGSSYEQYFGPGTRLTVT.

The chain has TRBV2 and TRBJ2-3, with 8 bases fitting TRBD2. The CDR3 contains 15 residues. The junction had 10 bases not matched to a gene; V was cut back by 6 bases and J by 5 bases. Germline V CDR1 and CDR2: SNHLY, FYNNEI. CDR3 DNA sequence: TGTGCCAGCAGGGCCGGGGGGGCAGGTGGAGATACGCAGTATTTT. This codes for CASRAGGAGGDTQYF.

The chain's CDR3 is CASSQEGGFSYNEQFF. CDR3 DNA: TGCGCCAGCAGCCAAGAAGGGGGGTTCTCCTACAATGAGCAGTTCTTC. The rearrangement links TRBV4-3 to TRBJ2-1, with D perhaps assigned TRBD1 or TRBD2 (6 bases each). The CDR3 consists of 16 residues. V was shortened by 0 bases and J by 0 bases, with 9 bases between the two germline ends. The germline CDR1 and CDR2 sequences are LGHNA and YSLEER.

The chain combines TRBV9 with TRBJ2-2, with D tentatively TRBD1 (6 bases). V lost 4 bases to trimming and J lost 1 base, with 14 bases between them. In germline, CDR1 is SGDLS, CDR2 YYNGEE. The length of the CDR3 is 16 residues. CDR3 amino acids: CASSLRGGKNTGELFF. The CDR3 nucleotides read TGTGCCAGCAGCCTCAGAGGGGGAAAGAACACCGGGGAGCTGTTTTTT.

The DNA of the CDR3 is TGTGCCAGCCTTTTGGCCGGGACGGGAAACGAGCAGTACTTC. Protein product: CASLLAGTGNEQYF. The chain joins TRBV6-1 to TRBJ2-7; either TRBD1 or TRBD2 may supply D (5 bases each). CDR1 is MNHNS and CDR2 is SASEGT in the germline V gene. Between the trimmed V and J ends, which lost 8 bases and 5 bases, there was a span of 19 bases. This CDR3 contains 14 residues.

The chain is built from TRBV11-2 and TRBJ2-7; TRBD1 matches 8 bases. With 2 bases clipped from V and 4 bases from J, the junction kept 4 bases outside the gene matches. Germline CDR1 reads SGHAT; CDR2 reads FQNNGV. This CDR3 has 14 residues. CDR3 bases: TGTGCCAGCAGCTTAAGCAGGGGGCGGTACGAGCAGTACTTC. Residues: CASSLSRGRYEQYF.

This chain connects TRBV7-3 to TRBJ1-1, with D possibly TRBD1 on 5 matching bases. CDR3 length: 17 residues. V was clipped by 2 bases and J by 1 base, with 17 bases between them. Germline assignment: CDR1 SGHTA and CDR2 FQGTGA. CDR3 region: CASSLWFFQGTNTEAFF. The CDR3 DNA reads as TGTGCCAGCAGCTTATGGTTCTTTCAGGGTACGAACACTGAAGCTTTCTTT.

The chain is built from TRBV5-6 and TRBJ1-1, with TRBD1 identical over 7 bases. Trimming cost V 3 bases and J 1 base; bases outside gene matches: 3. CDR1 is SGHDT, CDR2 YYEEEE, per germline. The CDR3 is 14 amino acids. The CDR3 region has the DNA TGTGCCAGCAGCTGGGGGACAGCGAACACTGAAGCTTTCTTT. Protein: CASSWGTANTEAFF.

This chain connects TRBV7-3 to TRBJ1-2, with 7 bases that match TRBD1. The ends lost 5 bases at V and 4 bases at J; junction bases unmatched: 7. This CDR3 contains 14 residues. Per the germline V gene, CDR1 is SGHTA and CDR2 is FQGTGA. The CDR3 region has the DNA TGTGCCAGCAGCCTCGGACAGGCGTTCTATGGCTACACCTTC. Encoded protein: CASSLGQAFYGYTF.

The chain is built from TRBV7-2 and TRBJ1-5; a weak D match, TRBD1 (5 bases). V was shortened by 3 bases and J by 5 bases, with 14 bases between the two germline ends. Germline CDR1 reads SGHTA; CDR2 reads FQGNSA. The CDR3 is made up of 15 amino acids. CDR3 sequence: CASSFWTSGDQPQHF. The CDR3, as DNA: TGTGCCAGCAGCTTTTGGACATCGGGGGATCAGCCCCAGCATTTT.

This chain joins TRBV19 and TRBJ1-5, with D possibly being TRBD1 (5 bases). This CDR3 spans 13 amino acids. With 8 bases removed from V and 1 base from J, the gap between germline ends came to 9 bases. CDR1 is LNHDA, CDR2 SQIVND, per germline (reference sequence). CDR3 coding DNA: TGTGCCAGTGCCCGGGGGAGCAATCAGCCCCAGCATTTT. Its protein product is CASARGSNQPQHF. The full variable domain, completed using reference TRBV19 and TRBJ1-5, is DGGITQSPKYLFRKEGQNVTLSCEQNLNHDAMYWYRQDPGQGLRLIYYSQIVNDFQKGDIAEGYSVSREKKESFPLTVTSAQKNPTAFYLCASARGSNQPQHFGDGTRLSIL.

The V and J genes are TRBV30 and TRBJ2-7, with unresolved D. Germline CDR1 is GTSNPN and CDR2 is SVGIG (reference sequence). V gave up 1 base and J gave up 0 bases, with 13 bases separating them. The length of the CDR3 is 15 residues. For the CDR3, the DNA is TGTGCCTGGAGTGCTATGGCCCTTAGCTCCTACGAGCAGTACTTC. Translation gives CAWSAMALSSYEQYF.

A word on this clone: The sample holds other DNA sequences that translate to the same CDR3. The chain recombines TRBV27 with TRBJ2-5; D gene ambiguous. Deletions cut 2 bases from V and 5 bases from J, with 9 bases between. Germline CDR1 and CDR2: MNHEY and SMNVEV (reference sequence). This CDR3 region has 13 residues. CDR3 in amino acids: CASSLGRPETQYF. The CDR3 bases are TGTGCCAGCAGTTTAGGCAGGCCGGAGACCCAGTACTTC.

V gene TRBV7-9 combines with J gene TRBJ2-7, with TRBD2 matching 11 bases. Germline CDR1 is SEHNR and CDR2 is FQNEAQ (reference sequence). V was pared by 5 bases and J by 6 bases, with 9 bases of the junction left unmatched. The CDR3 loop spans 15 amino acids. CDR3 nucleotides: TGTGCCAGCAGCCCATCACTAGCGGGAGTGACCGAGCAGTACTTC. This translates into CASSPSLAGVTEQYF.

This clone was observed a few times. This chain uses TRBV9 with TRBJ1-1; D might be TRBD1 (6 bases). Germline CDR1 is SGDLS and CDR2 is YYNGEE. The CDR3 is made up of 14 amino acids. V lost 0 bases and J 1 base, leaving 7 bases between the germline ends. Written as DNA, the CDR3 is TGTGCCAGCAGCGTAGAGGGGGGGAACACTGAAGCTTTCTTT. This codes for CASSVEGGNTEAFF.

This clone appeared a few times. This sequence joins TRBV11-2 and TRBJ1-2; 7 nucleotides align to TRBD1. CDR1 and CDR2 (germline): SGHAT, FQNNGV. The V gene end was trimmed by 4 bases and the J gene end by 6 bases; junction bases not matched to a gene: 11. The CDR3 has 15 residues. CDR3 nucleotide sequence: TGTGCCAGCAGCTCCCCAATGGACAGGTTCCATGGCTACACCTTC. Translating gives CASSSPMDRFHGYTF.

J is TRBJ2-2 and V is TRBV9; 10 nucleotides line up with TRBD2. This CDR3 contains 18 residues. Trimming took 0 bases from V and 0 from J; bases not matched to a gene: 5. Germline V gene data show CDR1 as SGDLS and CDR2 as YYNGEE. CDR3 coding DNA: TGTGCCAGCAGCGTAGGACTAGCGGGCATTGCGAACACCGGGGAGCTGTTTTTT. Protein: CASSVGLAGIANTGELFF.

The V and J genes are TRBV7-9 and TRBJ1-1, with TRBD1 matching over 8 bases. Germline CDR1 reads SEHNR; CDR2 reads FQNEAQ (reference sequence). This CDR3 is built from 14 residues. After removal of 5 bases from V and 1 base from J, the junction contained 3 bases not matched to a gene. The CDR3 DNA follows: TGTGCCAGCAGCCCAGGACAGGGGAACACTGAAGCTTTCTTT. This codes for CASSPGQGNTEAFF.

The chain employs TRBV19 and TRBJ2-7; 7 nucleotides match TRBD2. V lost 3 bases and J lost 0; bases outside the gene matches: 2. The CDR3 spans 14 residues. Looked up from germline, CDR1 is LNHDA and CDR2 is SQIVND (reference sequence). The chain's CDR3 is CASSIQRDSYEQYF. CDR3 in DNA: TGTGCCAGTAGTATCCAGCGGGACTCCTACGAGCAGTACTTC.

This clone turned up a few times. The CDR3 sequence: CASSLRGDDIQYF. The CDR3 DNA reads TGTGCCAGCAGCCTCAGGGGGGATGACATTCAGTACTTC. The chain has TRBV5-4 and TRBJ2-4; the D gene is possibly TRBD1 (7 bases). Germline V gives CDR1 SGHNT, CDR2 YYREEE (reference sequence). This CDR3 contains 13 residues. V lost 4 bases, J lost 8 bases, and 13 bases lay in between. The full variable domain, in which reference TRBV5-4 and TRBJ2-4 provide the parts outside the CDR3, is ETGVTQSPTHLIKTRGQQVTLRCSSQSGHNTVSWYQQALGQGPQFIFQYYREEENGRGNFPPRFSGLQFPNYSSELNVNALELDDSALYLCASSLRGDDIQYFGAGTRLSVL.

In DNA, the CDR3 is TGTGCCAGCAGCTTAGAGCTGGGGACAGGGGAAGAGACCCAGTACTTC. It translates to CASSLELGTGEETQYF. V usage is TRBV11-2 and J usage is TRBJ2-5; 10 nucleotides line up with TRBD1. Looked up from germline, CDR1 is SGHAT and CDR2 is FQNNGV. Trimming at V came to 0 bases and at J to 3 bases, leaving 4 bases not matched to a gene. The CDR3 runs to 16 residues.

The chain employs TRBV7-2 and TRBJ1-6, with D perhaps matching TRBD1 (5 bases). This CDR3 spans 15 amino acids. Trimming stripped 5 bases from V and 9 bases from J, with 17 bases between. In germline, CDR1 is SGHTA, CDR2 FQGNSA. The CDR3 DNA is TGTGCCAGCAGCCCCACCCGGACACGTTCTTCACCCCTCCACTTT. It codes for CASSPTRTRSSPLHF.

The V call is TRBV7-3, the J call TRBJ2-1; the D gene is possibly TRBD2 (6 bases). The germline CDR1 and CDR2 sequences are SGHTA and FQGTGA. Trimming took 5 bases from V and 2 from J, leaving 16 bases between them. This CDR3 comprises 16 residues. The CDR3 DNA reads as TGTGCCAGCAGCCTTAACCCGGGGGACCCCTACAATGAGCAGTTCTTC. Residues: CASSLNPGDPYNEQFF.

In this sample, this clone turned up a few times. This chain links TRBV30 with TRBJ2-5; the D gene is possibly TRBD2 (5 bases). The V gene lost 0 bases and the J gene lost 5 bases, with 25 bases spanning the gap. The CDR3 is made up of 18 amino acids. Germline CDR1 and CDR2: GTSNPN and SVGIG (reference sequence). The CDR3 region has the DNA TGTGCCTGGAGTGTACCCCCCCTTGCTAGCCCAAATGGGGAGACCCAGTACTTC. Protein product: CAWSVPPLASPNGETQYF.